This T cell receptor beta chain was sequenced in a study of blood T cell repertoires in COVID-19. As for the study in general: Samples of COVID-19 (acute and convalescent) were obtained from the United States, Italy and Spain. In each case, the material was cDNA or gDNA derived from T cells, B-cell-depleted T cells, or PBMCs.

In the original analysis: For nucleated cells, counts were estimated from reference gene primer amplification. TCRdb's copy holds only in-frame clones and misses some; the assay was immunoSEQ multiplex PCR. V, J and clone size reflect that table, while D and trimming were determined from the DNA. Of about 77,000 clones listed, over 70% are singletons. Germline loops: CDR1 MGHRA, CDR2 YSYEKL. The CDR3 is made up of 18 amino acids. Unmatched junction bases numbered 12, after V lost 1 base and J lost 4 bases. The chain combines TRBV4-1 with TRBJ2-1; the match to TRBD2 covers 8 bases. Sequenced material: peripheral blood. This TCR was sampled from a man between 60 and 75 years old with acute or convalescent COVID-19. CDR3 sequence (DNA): TGCGCCAGCAGCCAAGCCACCGAACTAGCGGAGATGTACAATGAGCAGTTCTTC. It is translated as CASSQATELAEMYNEQFF.